Listed below are T cell receptor beta chains from one sample, sequenced in a study of T cell repertoires in cytomegalovirus infection. Their antigens remain unidentified. MiXCR, applied by TCRdb to the reads, yields one record per CDR3 protein. The sample records around 800,000 distinct CDR3 sequences, less than 35% being singletons. The sample in question was cultured CD8+ T cells from PBMCs, obtained from culture after CMV antigen stimulation. The receptors originated from a human donor in good health (CMV status not recorded). Some clones in this sample may be carry-over from other donors' samples. The CDR3 runs from the conserved cysteine through the conserved F or W. The D gene is left open where the match is weak. Size is stated for part of the rows, as once, few or many counts, or as a class when the clone is expanded.

V,J,length,D,size,DNA,CDR3
TRBV11-2,TRBJ1-2,15,-,-,TGTGCCAGCAGCCCCTCGGGGGCGTTCGACTATGGCTACACCTTC,CASSPSGAFDYGYTF
TRBV15,TRBJ2-7,17,-,few,TGTGCCACCAGCAGAGATGGCTGGGAACCGATCCTCTACGAGCAGTACTTC,CATSRDGWEPILYEQYF
TRBV19,TRBJ1-6,16,-,few,TGTGCCAGTAGTATAGTTCCAGATCTCATTAATTCACCCCTCCACTTT,CASSIVPDLINSPLHF
TRBV6-1,TRBJ1-2,12,-,-,TGTGCCAGCAGATCCGGGACCTATGGCTACACCTTC,CASRSGTYGYTF
TRBV5-1,TRBJ2-1,16,-,few,TGCGCCAGCAGCTTAGAACACCGATATCAAGACAATGAGCAGTTCTTC,CASSLEHRYQDNEQFF
TRBV2,TRBJ2-7,14,-,-,TGTGCCAGCAGTGCTAGGACGGTCTCCTACGAGCAGTACTTC,CASSARTVSYEQYF
TRBV7-6,TRBJ1-4,15,TRBD1,many,TGTGCCAGCAGCTTGACAGGGTCAACTAATGAAAAACTGTTTTTT,CASSLTGSTNEKLFF
TRBV7-6,TRBJ2-1,16,-,many,TGTGCCAGCGGAAGTGTGGTCCCAGCCTGGGGCAATGAGCAGTTCTTC,CASGSVVPAWGNEQFF
TRBV7-9,TRBJ2-4,12,-,-,TGTGCCAGCAGCTCCGAGGGTGACAGACAGTACTTC,CASSSEGDRQYF
TRBV12-3/TRBV12-4,TRBJ2-6,15,-,many,TGTGCCAGCAGTTCTACAGGGTCTGGGGCCAACGTCCTGACTTTC,CASSSTGSGANVLTF
TRBV7-9,TRBJ2-1,12,-,-,TGTGCCAGCAGCTTAAGGAAGGATGAGCAGTTCTTC,CASSLRKDEQFF
TRBV7-2,TRBJ2-7,15,TRBD2,many,TGTGCCAGCAGCTTAGACCTCTCAGCGGGGGTTGAGCAGTACTTC,CASSLDLSAGVEQYF
TRBV4-3,TRBJ2-1,18,TRBD2,-,TGCGCCAGCAGCCAAACCAGTCTAGCGGGGGGGTTCCACAATGAGCAGTTCTTC,CASSQTSLAGGFHNEQFF
TRBV20-1,TRBJ1-1,13,-,-,TGCAGTGCCCTCTTGGACGAGCTGGCTGAAGCTTTCTTT,CSALLDELAEAFF
TRBV19,TRBJ1-1,17,TRBD1,few,TGTGCCAGTAGTGCGACAATCCGGGACAGGGGGACCACTGAAGCTTTCTTT,CASSATIRDRGTTEAFF
TRBV27,TRBJ2-1,14,-,-,TGTGCCAGCACCCGCCGTAGCTCCTACAATGAGCAGTTCTTC,CASTRRSSYNEQFF
TRBV12-5,TRBJ2-7,16,TRBD1,-,TGTGCTAGTGGTTGGGGGACAGGGGCAACTCTCTACGAGCAGTACTTC,CASGWGTGATLYEQYF
TRBV11-2,TRBJ2-1,15,TRBD2,few,TGTGCCAGCAGCCGCAAGGGAGGGGTTGGGAATGAGCAGTTCTTC,CASSRKGGVGNEQFF
TRBV7-6,TRBJ2-1,15,TRBD2,few,TGTGCCAGCAGTTCAGCGGGGGGCTCTAACAATGAGCAGTTCTTC,CASSSAGGSNNEQFF
TRBV2,TRBJ2-5,15,TRBD2,-,TGTGCCAGCAGTGAAGCGATTGGGAGGGCGGAGACCCAGTACTTC,CASSEAIGRAETQYF
TRBV6-6,TRBJ2-7,15,-,many,TGTGCCAGCAGTTACTGGGGGGATGCGCTCTACGAGCAGTACTTC,CASSYWGDALYEQYF
TRBV18,TRBJ1-5,15,-,-,TGTGCCAGCTCACCACGGGGTTCACCCAATCAGCCCCAGCATTTT,CASSPRGSPNQPQHF
TRBV28,TRBJ2-3,17,-,-,TGTGCCGTCAGCGTTGAGGAGACGGGGGCTAGCACAGATACGCAGTATTTT,CAVSVEETGASTDTQYF
TRBV7-6,TRBJ1-2,14,-,few,TGTGCCAGCAGCCCCACAGGTGTGAACTATGGCTACACCTTC,CASSPTGVNYGYTF
TRBV4-1,TRBJ2-1,15,-,-,TGCGCCAGCAGCCAACAGGTCATTGGGGCGAATGAGCAGTTCTTC,CASSQQVIGANEQFF
TRBV7-9,TRBJ2-2,15,TRBD1,many,TGTGCCAGCAGCTCCGGACAGGAGAACACCGGGGAGCTGTTTTTT,CASSSGQENTGELFF
TRBV5-5,TRBJ2-1,14,-,-,TGTGCCAGCAGCTTGGAGAGGGGCGCCAATGAGCAGTTCTTC,CASSLERGANEQFF
TRBV4-1,TRBJ2-5,15,TRBD2,few,TGCGCCAGCAGCCCTCCTGGCGGGACTAAAGAGACCCAGTACTTC,CASSPPGGTKETQYF
TRBV12-3/TRBV12-4,TRBJ2-3,15,-,-,TGTGCCAGCAGACCGAACGCCCGCGCGACAGATACGCAGTATTTT,CASRPNARATDTQYF
TRBV2,TRBJ2-7,15,-,few,TGTGCCAGCAGTGAGTCGGGGGGCGCGCCCTACGAGCAGTACTTC,CASSESGGAPYEQYF
TRBV6-5,TRBJ1-4,15,-,-,TGTGCCAGCAGTTACTCACTCGGGGTTTATGAAAAACTGTTTTTT,CASSYSLGVYEKLFF
TRBV4-1,TRBJ2-7,16,TRBD1,-,TGCGCCAGCAGCCAAGGACCGGGACAGGGGGCATACGAGCAGTACTTC,CASSQGPGQGAYEQYF
TRBV18,TRBJ2-2,16,TRBD1,-,TGTGCCAGCTCACCGCGAGGACAGGGATCAACCGGGGAGCTGTTTTTT,CASSPRGQGSTGELFF
TRBV6-1,TRBJ1-2,13,-,few,TGTGCCAGCAGAGGCAAAGGTGACTATGGCTACACCTTC,CASRGKGDYGYTF
TRBV12-3/TRBV12-4,TRBJ1-2,15,TRBD1,-,TGTGCCAGCAGTTTGTTCCTACAGGGGAACGATGGCTACACCTTC,CASSLFLQGNDGYTF
TRBV27,TRBJ1-2,17,-,few,TGTGCCAGCAGTTCTAGTCAGGGTCAAGGGGCTGACTATGGCTACACCTTC,CASSSSQGQGADYGYTF
TRBV7-2,TRBJ2-7,15,-,many,TGTGCCAGCAGCTTAGAGTGGGGTGCTCGGAACGAGCAGTACTTC,CASSLEWGARNEQYF
TRBV5-4,TRBJ2-1,12,-,-,TGTGCCAGCAGCTTGGCGGCAGCCCTTGAATTCTTC,CASSLAAALEFF
TRBV14,TRBJ1-1,14,TRBD1,-,TGTGCCAGCAGCCAATACAGGGGGAACACTGAAGCTTTCTTT,CASSQYRGNTEAFF
TRBV7-2,TRBJ2-7,14,-,few,TGTGCCAGCAGCTTAGGCACCCAACTCTACGAGCAGTACTTC,CASSLGTQLYEQYF
TRBV12-3/TRBV12-4,TRBJ2-1,14,-,many,TGTGCCAGCAGTTTGAGGAGCTCCTACAATGAGCAGTTCTTC,CASSLRSSYNEQFF
TRBV20-1,TRBJ1-2,15,-,-,TGCAGTGCTAGAGATCTTTGGGGGCCGACCTATGGCTACACCTTC,CSARDLWGPTYGYTF
TRBV28,TRBJ2-2,15,TRBD1,few,TGTGCCAGCAGTTGGGAAGGGGGCCACACCGGGGAGCTGTTTTTT,CASSWEGGHTGELFF
TRBV6-5,TRBJ1-2,19,TRBD1,few,TGTGCCAGCAGTTACACGATTTTGGGACAGGGTCTAAGGAACTATGGCTACACCTTC,CASSYTILGQGLRNYGYTF
TRBV6-5,TRBJ1-2,15,-,-,TGTGCCAGCAGAACGAGGTACGGCGGCTTCGGGGGCTACACCTTC,CASRTRYGGFGGYTF
TRBV19,TRBJ1-1,11,TRBD1,many,TGTGCCAGTACCCAGGGACAGGAGAATTTCTTT,CASTQGQENFF
TRBV6-5,TRBJ1-2,14,-,-,TGTGCCAGCACCCGGCGGGGTAGAAACTATGGCTACACCTTC,CASTRRGRNYGYTF
TRBV13,TRBJ2-2,13,-,once,TGTGCCTGCGTTGAACCGAACGCCGGGGAGCTGTTTTTT,CACVEPNAGELFF
TRBV7-8,TRBJ1-3,15,-,many,TGTGCCAGCAGCTTAAGTGATCACTCTGGAAACACCATATATTTT,CASSLSDHSGNTIYF